These 2 T cell receptor beta chains came from one sample sequenced in a study of T-cell reconstitution after alpha-beta-depleted transplantation in children. Unique molecular identifiers tagged the TCRbeta library. TCRdb redid the calling of the PCR reads with MiXCR, one entry per CDR3 protein. The sample comprises approximately 82,000 distinct CDR3 sequences, 15% to 20% of which are singletons, and approximately 55% rests with the top ten. The source material was PBMCs, mostly from graft donor cells, sampled 360 days after TCRalphabeta/CD19-depleted stem cell transplant. The receptor set was obtained from a male patient between 2 and 10 years old who had a stem cell transplant for acute lymphoblastic leukemia, so the T cells may come from the graft donor.

This clonotype was seen only a few times. The J gene is TRBJ2-4, the V gene TRBV7-2, with D possibly TRBD2 on 5 matching bases. There are 17 residues in the CDR3. V was pared by 0 bases and J by 1 base, with 13 bases between. Germline assignment: CDR1 SGHTA and CDR2 FQGNSA. The CDR3 DNA follows: TGTGCCAGCAGCTTAGCGTTTGGGAGACCGGCCAAAAACATTCAGTACTTC. It encodes CASSLAFGRPAKNIQYF.

The CDR3 DNA reads as TGTGCCAGCAGTTACATCAACTCCTACGAGCAGTACTTC. This gives the protein CASSYINSYEQYF. The J gene is TRBJ2-7, the V gene TRBV12-3 or TRBV12-4, with D uncertain. CDR3 length equals 13 residues. The germline V and J ends were trimmed by 4 bases and 0 bases, with 7 bases remaining between them.